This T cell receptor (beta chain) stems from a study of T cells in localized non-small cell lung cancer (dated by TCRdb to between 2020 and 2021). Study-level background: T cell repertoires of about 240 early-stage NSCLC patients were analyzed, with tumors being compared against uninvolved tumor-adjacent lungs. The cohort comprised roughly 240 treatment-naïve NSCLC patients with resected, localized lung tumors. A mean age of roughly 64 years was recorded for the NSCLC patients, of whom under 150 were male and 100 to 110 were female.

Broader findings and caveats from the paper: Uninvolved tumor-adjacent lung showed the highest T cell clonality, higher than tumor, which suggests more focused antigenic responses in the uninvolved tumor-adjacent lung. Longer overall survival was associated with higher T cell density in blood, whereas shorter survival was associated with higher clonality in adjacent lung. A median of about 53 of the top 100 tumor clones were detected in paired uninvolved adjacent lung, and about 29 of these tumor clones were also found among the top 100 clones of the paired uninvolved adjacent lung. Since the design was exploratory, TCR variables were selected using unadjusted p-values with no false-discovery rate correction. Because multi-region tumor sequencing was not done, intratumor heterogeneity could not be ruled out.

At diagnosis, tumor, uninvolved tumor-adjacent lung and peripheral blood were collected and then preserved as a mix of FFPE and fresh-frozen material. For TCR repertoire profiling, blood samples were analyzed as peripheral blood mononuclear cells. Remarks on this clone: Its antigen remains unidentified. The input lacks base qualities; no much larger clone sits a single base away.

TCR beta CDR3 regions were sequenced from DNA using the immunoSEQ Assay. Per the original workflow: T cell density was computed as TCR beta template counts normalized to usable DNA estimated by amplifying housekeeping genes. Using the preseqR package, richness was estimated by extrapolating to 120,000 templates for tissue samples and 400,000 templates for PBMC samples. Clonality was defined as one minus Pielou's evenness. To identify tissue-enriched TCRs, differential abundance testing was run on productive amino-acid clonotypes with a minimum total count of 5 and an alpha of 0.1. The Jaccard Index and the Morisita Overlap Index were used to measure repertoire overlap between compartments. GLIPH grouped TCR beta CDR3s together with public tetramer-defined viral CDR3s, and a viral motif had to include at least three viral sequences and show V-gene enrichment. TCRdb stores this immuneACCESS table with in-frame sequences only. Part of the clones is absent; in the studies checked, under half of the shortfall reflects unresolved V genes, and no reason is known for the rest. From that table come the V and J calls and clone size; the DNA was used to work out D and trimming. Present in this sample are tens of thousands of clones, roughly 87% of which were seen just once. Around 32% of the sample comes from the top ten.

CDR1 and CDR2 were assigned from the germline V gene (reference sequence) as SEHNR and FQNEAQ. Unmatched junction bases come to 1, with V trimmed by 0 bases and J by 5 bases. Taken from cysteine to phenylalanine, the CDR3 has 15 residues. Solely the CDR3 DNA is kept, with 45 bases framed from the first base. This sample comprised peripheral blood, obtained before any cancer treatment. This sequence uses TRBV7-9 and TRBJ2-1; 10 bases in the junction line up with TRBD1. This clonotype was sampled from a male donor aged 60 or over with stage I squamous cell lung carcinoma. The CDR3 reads CASSLADRGHNEQFF. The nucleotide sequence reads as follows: TGTGCCAGCAGCTTAGCCGACAGGGGGCACAATGAGCAGTTCTTC. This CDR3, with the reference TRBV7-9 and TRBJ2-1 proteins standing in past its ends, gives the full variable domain DTGVSQNPRHKITKRGQNVTFRCDPISEHNRLYWYRQTLGQGPEFLTYFQNEAQLEKSRLLSDRFSAERPKGSFSTLEIQRTEQGDSAMYLCASSLADRGHNEQFFGPGTRLTVL.